One and the same sample provided the 29 T cell receptor beta chains below, sequenced in a study of CD8+ T cells in alopecia areata. Following extraction, RNA underwent reverse transcription to cDNA, which served as the sequencing template. Sequencing used immunoSEQ multiplex PCR; TCRdb keeps in-frame clones, though not all of them. The sample shows about 19,000 clones, none of them appearing just once. Cutaneous lymph nodes were pooled and cells sorted by CD4, CD8alpha, NKG2D, NKG2ACE and more. Specimen: CD8+ T cells sorted from a lymph node. The source of these receptors is a C3H/HeJ mouse with alopecia areata. For this mouse line, the MHC haplotype is H2-k.

This clone turned up a few times. The gene symbols are mouse symbols. The read halts 4 residues ahead of the CDR3 end, with the missing end drawn from the germline J gene. The J gene is TRBJ1-2, the V gene TRBV12-1, with TRBD1 identical over 7 bases. V lost 0 bases to trimming and J lost 1 base; unmatched junction nucleotides: 4. The CDR3 contains 15 residues. Germline V gives CDR1 SGHSN, CDR2 HYEKVE. The CDR3 protein is CASSLPTGKNSDYTF. The CDR3 DNA, read in part, is TGTGCCAGCTCTCTCCCGACAGGGAAAAACTCC. Supplemented by reference TRBV12-1 and TRBJ1-2, the full variable domain reads DSGVVQSPRHIIKEKGGRSVLTCIPISGHSNVVWYQQTLGKELKFLIQHYEKVERDKGFLPSRFSVQQFDDYHSEMNMSALELEDSAMYFCASSLPTGKNSDYTFGSGTRLLVI.

This clone has at least ten counts. The gene names given are mouse names. The CDR3 extends 4 residues past the end of the read, so its final part is completed from the germline J gene. This chain joins TRBV16 and TRBJ2-1, with 8 bases aligning to TRBD1. J gave up 6 bases and V 2 bases, and 0 bases lay outside the gene matches. The germline V gene encodes CDR1 SGHSA and CDR2 FRNQAP. The CDR3 contains 13 residues. The CDR3 sequence is CASSLQGAAEQFF. Partial CDR3 DNA: TGTGCAAGCAGCTTACAGGGGGCTGCT.

In regard to this clone: These gene names are mouse names. CDR3 DNA (partial): TGTGCCAGCAGCCCCCTACAGGGGAACTCC. Translating gives CASSPLQGNS. In full, the CDR3 reads CASSPLQGNSDYTF. This chain joins TRBV5 and TRBJ1-2; 7 nucleotides agree with TRBD1. The observed sequence ends 4 residues before the CDR3 terminus, with the missing tail filled in from the germline J gene. Losses at the gene ends were 4 bases for V and 2 bases for J; bases not matched to a gene: 4. CDR1 and CDR2 from the germline V gene are LGHNA and YNLKQL (reference sequence). The CDR3 extends over 14 amino acids.

With regard to this clone: Germline and genes here are mouse. The read gets to within 4 residues of the CDR3 end, and the germline J gene fills in the rest. The chain joins TRBV14 to TRBJ2-3, with TRBD1 matching 9 bases. Germline V lookup: CDR1 SGHDT, CDR2 FRDEAV. With 0 bases clipped from V and 1 base from J, the junction kept 6 bases outside the gene matches. The CDR3 totals 17 residues. The CDR3 here is CASSFSTGGAGAETLYF. Incomplete CDR3 DNA: TGTGCCAGCAGTTTCTCCACAGGGGGCGCGGGTGCAGAA. The complete variable domain, with remaining parts taken from reference TRBV14 and TRBJ2-3, reads EAGVTQSPRYAVLQEGQAVSFWCDPISGHDTLYWYQQPRDQGPQLLVYFRDEAVIDNSQLPSDRFSAVRPKGTNSTLKIQSAKQGDTATYLCASSFSTGGAGAETLYFGSGTRLTVL.

This clone was detected a few times. Gene names are mouse gene names. With the read ending 4 residues before the CDR3 end, the germline J gene is used to fill in that end. The chain links TRBV19 to TRBJ1-1; D might be TRBD1 (5 bases). V shed 4 bases and J shed 4 bases, with 11 bases lying between them. The CDR3 is 13 amino acids. Germline CDR1 reads FNHDT; CDR2 reads SITEND (reference sequence). The CDR3 here is CASSHPDSTEVFF. The sequenced CDR3 bases are TGTGCCAGCAGTCACCCTGACAGCACA.

There are a few counts of this clone. The listed genes are named as in mouse. The covered CDR3 bases are TGCACCTGCAGTGCAGATCGCAGA. Translating it yields CTCSADRR. The entire CDR3 reads CTCSADRREVFF. This chain uses TRBV1 with TRBJ1-1, with D hard to call. The CDR3 end falls 4 residues outside the read, so it is completed with the germline J gene. CDR1 and CDR2 from the germline V gene are NSQYPW and LRSPGD (reference sequence). This CDR3 is built from 12 residues.

This clone was observed at least ten times. Any gene name here is a mouse gene name. The read ends 4 residues early relative to the CDR3; the germline J gene fills the gap. The chain employs TRBV19 and TRBJ1-4; TRBD1 is a possible D gene (6 bases). Germline CDR1 FNHDT, CDR2 SITEND (reference sequence). The CDR3 loop spans 15 amino acids. Trimming took off 0 bases at V and 0 bases at J, with 6 bases between the two ends. CDR3 in amino acids: CASSIGTVSNERLFF. Incomplete CDR3 DNA: TGTGCCAGCAGTATAGGGACAGTTTCCAACGAA.

At least ten counts were recorded for this clone. The genes and germline here are from mouse. The CDR3 end falls 4 residues outside the read, so it is completed with the germline J gene. This chain links TRBV13-2 with TRBJ2-7; 10 bases align to TRBD2. The CDR3 has 17 amino acids. Per germline, CDR1 NNHNN and CDR2 SYGAGS (reference sequence). V lost 0 bases, J lost 0 bases, and 6 bases stayed unmatched. The CDR3 sequence is CASGDAQTGGSSYEQYF. CDR3 DNA, as far as it was read: TGTGCCAGCGGTGATGCACAGACTGGGGGGAGCTCCTAT.

This clone turned up a few times. The gene symbols are mouse symbols. The read comes to an end 4 residues before the CDR3 does, leaving the germline J gene to fill in the end. The genes are TRBV16 and TRBJ2-5, with TRBD2 identical over 12 bases. The CDR3 runs 16 residues. The germline V gene has CDR1 SGHSA and CDR2 FRNQAP. V was clipped by 5 bases and J by 0 bases; unmatched bases: 3. The CDR3 here is CASSPDWGGNQDTQYF. CDR3 bases read: TGTGCAAGCAGCCCGGACTGGGGGGGGAACCAAGAC.

This clone was seen more than once but under ten times. Gene names and germline refer to mouse. With the read ending 4 residues before the CDR3 end, the germline J gene is used to fill in that end. The chain combines TRBV29 with TRBJ2-1, with 8 bases aligning to TRBD2. CDR3 length equals 16 residues. CDR1 and CDR2 from the germline V gene are MSHET and SYDVDS. The CDR3 is CASSLLGGMSSSEQFF. Incomplete CDR3 DNA: TGTGCTAGCAGTTTATTGGGGGGGATGAGCTCCTCT.

On this clone itself: Gene and germline names: mouse. The read ends 4 residues shy of where the CDR3 ends; the end is completed using the germline J gene. The chain employs TRBV13-3 and TRBJ2-5; 7 bases align to TRBD2. Germline CDR1 NNHDY, CDR2 SYVADS. The CDR3 is 14 residues long. The junction had 4 bases not matched to a gene; V was cut back by 5 bases and J by 1 base. The chain's CDR3 is CASSLLGDQDTQYF. Incomplete CDR3 DNA: TGTGCCAGCAGCCTTCTGGGGGACCAAGAC.

This clone appeared many times. Genes and germline are mouse. The read ends 4 residues early relative to the CDR3; the germline J gene fills the gap. The chain employs TRBV5 and TRBJ1-1; maybe TRBD1 (5 bases). The germline V and J ends were trimmed by 0 bases and 4 bases, with 9 bases remaining between them. Germline CDR1 is LGHNA and CDR2 is YNLKQL (reference sequence). This CDR3 region has 14 residues. Here the CDR3 reads CASSQDSGFTEVFF. CDR3 bases read: TGTGCCAGCAGCCAAGATTCAGGGTTCACA.

There are a few counts of this clone. Genes and germline come from the mouse. The DNA ends 4 residues before the CDR3 does, and the rest of the CDR3 is filled in from the germline J gene. The genes are TRBV12-2 and TRBJ2-5; TRBD1 agrees at 7 bases. The germline gives CDR1 SGHLS, CDR2 HYDKME. The ends lost 0 bases at V and 3 bases at J; junction bases unmatched: 2. The CDR3 runs to 14 residues. The sequenced part of the CDR3 DNA is TGTGCCAGCTCTCTCGAGGGACAGCAAGAC. Translation gives CASSLEGQQD. In full, the CDR3 reads CASSLEGQQDTQYF.

To note about this clone: Gene names are the mouse ones. Sequencing ends 4 residues short of the CDR3 end; the germline J gene provides the rest. This sequence joins TRBV16 and TRBJ2-1; D is ambiguous. The CDR3 is 15 amino acids. V lost 0 bases to trimming and J lost 1 base, with 7 bases between them. The germline CDR1 and CDR2 sequences are SGHSA and FRNQAP. The chain's CDR3 is CASSLDIKNYAEQFF. Incomplete CDR3 DNA: TGTGCAAGCAGCTTAGATATCAAAAACTATGCT.

This clone has just a few counts. Gene names are the mouse ones. With the read ending 4 residues before the CDR3 end, the germline J gene is used to fill in that end. The chain couples TRBV19 to TRBJ1-1, with 7 bases fitting TRBD1. V lost 0 bases to trimming and J lost 1 base; unmatched junction nucleotides: 6. The CDR3 runs to 16 residues. From germline, CDR1 is FNHDT and CDR2 SITEND (reference sequence). CDR3 in amino acids: CASSIEGDRVNTEVFF. CDR3 DNA, as far as it was read: TGTGCCAGCAGTATAGAAGGAGACAGGGTAAACACA.

The sample holds many counts of this clone. Mouse gene names apply. The CDR3 end falls 4 residues outside the read, so it is completed with the germline J gene. The chain recombines TRBV1 with TRBJ2-5; D perhaps matches TRBD1 (5 bases). Trimming removed 4 bases at V and 3 bases at J, with 11 bases between. Per the germline V gene, CDR1 is NSQYPW and CDR2 is LRSPGD (reference sequence). The CDR3 runs 14 residues. The CDR3 DNA, read in part, is TGCACCTGCAGTGGAAGGGCAGGGCAAGAC. Its translation: CTCSGRAGQD. The entire CDR3 sequence reads CTCSGRAGQDTQYF. Full variable domain (rest looked up from reference TRBV1 and TRBJ2-5): VTLLEQNPRWRLVPRGQAVNLRCILKNSQYPWMSWYQQDLQKQLQWLFTLRSPGDKEVKSLPGADYLATRVTDTELRLQVANMSQGRTLYCTCSGRAGQDTQYFGPGTRLLVL.

Note on this clone: Germline and genes: mouse. The read stops 4 residues short of the end of the CDR3; the missing end is completed from the germline J gene. The chain joins TRBV12-1 to TRBJ2-3; 10 positions match TRBD2. The CDR3 runs 16 residues. V shed 2 bases and J 2 bases; nucleotides not matched to a gene: 6. Looked up from germline, CDR1 is SGHSN and CDR2 is HYEKVE. The CDR3 protein is CASSPPGLGSAETLYF. The covered CDR3 bases are TGTGCCAGCTCTCCGCCGGGACTGGGGTCTGCAGAA.

A word on this clone: Mouse gene names and germline throughout. The CDR3 end falls 4 residues outside the read, so it is completed with the germline J gene. The chain has TRBV19 and TRBJ2-3, with 12 positions matching TRBD2. CDR1 is FNHDT and CDR2 is SITEND in the germline V gene (reference sequence). This CDR3 comprises 16 residues. V was pared by 5 bases and J by 0 bases, with 4 bases of the junction left unmatched. CDR3 protein: CASRGTGGSSAETLYF. Incomplete CDR3 DNA: TGTGCCAGCAGAGGGACTGGGGGGTCTAGTGCAGAA.

At least ten counts were recorded for this clone. The gene names here belong to mouse. The read stops 4 residues short of the end of the CDR3; the missing end is completed from the germline J gene. This sequence joins TRBV13-3 and TRBJ2-3, with unresolved D. The CDR3 spans 14 residues. Germline-derived CDR1 and CDR2 are NNHDY and SYVADS. Trimming pared 6 bases from V and 0 bases from J, leaving 11 bases between. CDR3: CASIPRASAETLYF. The sequenced part of the CDR3 DNA is TGTGCCAGCATTCCCAGAGCTAGTGCAGAA.

This clone was detected only a few times. All gene names here are mouse names. The DNA ends 4 residues before the CDR3 does, and the rest of the CDR3 is filled in from the germline J gene. The rearrangement links TRBV19 to TRBJ2-1, with TRBD2 identical over 9 bases. Losses at the gene ends were 2 bases for V and 4 bases for J; bases not matched to a gene: 1. In germline, CDR1 is FNHDT, CDR2 SITEND (reference sequence). The CDR3 has 14 amino acids. The covered CDR3 bases are TGTGCCAGCAGTATCGGACTGGGGTATGCT. It encodes CASSIGLGYA. The whole CDR3 protein is CASSIGLGYAEQFF.

This clone was observed a few times. Gene names and germline match the mouse. The observed sequence ends 4 residues before the CDR3 terminus, with the missing tail filled in from the germline J gene. The chain employs TRBV13-2 and TRBJ2-1, with D hard to call. Germline assignment: CDR1 NNHNN and CDR2 SYGAGS (reference sequence). The CDR3 runs to 12 residues. The CDR3 sequence: CASGDARAEQFF. The covered CDR3 bases are TGTGCCAGCGGTGATGCCAGGGCT.

On this clone: The gene names here belong to mouse. The CDR3 end lies 4 residues beyond the end of the read and is filled in from the germline J gene. The V and J genes are TRBV13-3 and TRBJ2-5; the match to TRBD2 covers 10 bases. J gave up 2 bases and V 3 bases, and 9 bases lay outside the gene matches. Looked up from germline, CDR1 is NNHDY and CDR2 is SYVADS. This CDR3 spans 17 amino acids. Here the CDR3 reads CASSVLWGGAVQDTQYF. CDR3 bases read: TGTGCCAGCAGTGTCCTCTGGGGGGGCGCTGTCCAAGAC.

This clone was detected only a few times. This may arise from a read error, as a much more abundant clone is one base away. All gene names here are mouse names. The CDR3 extends 4 residues past the end of the read, so its final part is completed from the germline J gene. This rearrangement joins TRBV13-1 to TRBJ2-1, with D tentatively TRBD1 (5 bases). Trimming left V 2 bases short and J 3 bases short, with 6 bases between. CDR3 length: 13 amino acids. CDR1 NSHNY and CDR2 SYGAGN come from the germline V gene. The CDR3 is CASSDRVYAEQFF. Partial CDR3 DNA: TGTGCCAGCAGTGACAGGGTCTATGCT.

Comment on this clone: The genes are named according to mouse. The read ends 4 residues early relative to the CDR3; the germline J gene fills the gap. The chain recombines TRBV19 with TRBJ1-2, with 9 bases lining up with TRBD1. The CDR3 is 13 amino acids. Per the germline V gene, CDR1 is FNHDT and CDR2 is SITEND (reference sequence). V was pared by 5 bases and J by 4 bases, with 3 bases of the junction left unmatched. CDR3 DNA (partial): TGTGCCAGCAGACAGGGGGCTGGCTCC. Protein product: CASRQGAGS. The entire CDR3 reads CASRQGAGSDYTF.

About this clone itself: Gene labels here are mouse ones. The read terminates 4 residues ahead of where the CDR3 ends, so the germline J gene completes it. The genes are TRBV1 and TRBJ1-1, with TRBD1 matching 8 bases. Per the germline V gene, CDR1 is NSQYPW and CDR2 is LRSPGD (reference sequence). CDR3 length equals 16 residues. V shed 0 bases and J 4 bases; nucleotides not matched to a gene: 7. The CDR3 bases that were read are TGCACCTGCAGTGCAGATCCAGGGGGCGGTGGCACA. This gives the protein CTCSADPGGGGT. The entire CDR3 sequence reads CTCSADPGGGGTEVFF.

Details on this clone: Genes here carry mouse names. The CDR3 end is not reached by the read, which stops 4 residues before it; the germline J gene fills it in. The chain joins TRBV19 to TRBJ2-5; the match to TRBD2 covers 12 bases. V trimming: 2 bases; J trimming: 1 base; junction bases outside the gene matches: 2. Per the germline V gene, CDR1 is FNHDT and CDR2 is SITEND (reference sequence). The CDR3 totals 16 residues. This CDR3 reads CASSMGTGGYQDTQYF. The CDR3 bases that were read are TGTGCCAGCAGTATGGGGACTGGGGGGTACCAAGAC.

This clone was detected ten times or more. Germline and genes: mouse. The DNA ends 4 residues before the CDR3 does, and the rest of the CDR3 is filled in from the germline J gene. The chain employs TRBV13-3 and TRBJ1-1; D uncertain. The germline V and J ends were trimmed by 1 base and 0 bases, with 7 bases remaining between them. This CDR3 comprises 14 residues. CDR1 and CDR2 (germline): NNHDY, SYVADS. The CDR3 spells CASSDSGANTEVFF. The CDR3 DNA, read in part, is TGTGCCAGCAGTGATTCTGGTGCAAACACA.

As regards this clone: Germline and genes here are mouse. The CDR3 goes on 4 residues after the read ends, and that part is filled in from the germline J gene. The chain recombines TRBV13-3 with TRBJ2-4, with 12 bases matching TRBD2. This CDR3 spans 16 amino acids. The ends lost 5 bases at V and 0 bases at J; junction bases unmatched: 4. Germline V gene sequence: CDR1 NNHDY, CDR2 SYVADS. CDR3: CASRPTGGASQNTLYF. Incomplete CDR3 DNA: TGTGCCAGCAGGCCGACTGGGGGGGCTAGTCAAAAC.

This clone was observed a handful of times. These gene names are mouse names. From the germline J gene comes the end of the CDR3, since the read stops 4 residues before it. The V and J genes are TRBV1 and TRBJ1-1; 8 nucleotides match TRBD1. The CDR3 extends over 15 amino acids. V trimming: 0 bases; J trimming: 3 bases; junction bases outside the gene matches: 3. Germline V gene data show CDR1 as NSQYPW and CDR2 as LRSPGD (reference sequence). The CDR3 DNA, read in part, is TGCACCTGCAGTGCAGAGGCAGGGGGCTACACA. Translated: CTCSAEAGGYT. The whole CDR3 protein is CTCSAEAGGYTEVFF.